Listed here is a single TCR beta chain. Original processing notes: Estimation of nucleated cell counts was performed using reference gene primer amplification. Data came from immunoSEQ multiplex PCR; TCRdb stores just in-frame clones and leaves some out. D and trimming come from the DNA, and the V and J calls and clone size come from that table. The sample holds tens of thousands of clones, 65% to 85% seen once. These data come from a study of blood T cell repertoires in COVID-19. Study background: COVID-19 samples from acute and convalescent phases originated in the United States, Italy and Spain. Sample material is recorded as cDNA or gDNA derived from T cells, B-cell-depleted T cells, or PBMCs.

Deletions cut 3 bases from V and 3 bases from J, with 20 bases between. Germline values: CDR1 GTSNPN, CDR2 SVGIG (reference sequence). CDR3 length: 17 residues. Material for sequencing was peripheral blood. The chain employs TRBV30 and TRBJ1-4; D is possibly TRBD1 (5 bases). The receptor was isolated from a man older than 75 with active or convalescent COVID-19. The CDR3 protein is CAWRVGRKGRPNEKLFF. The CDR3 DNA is TGTGCCTGGAGAGTGGGACGCAAAGGGAGGCCTAATGAAAAACTGTTTTTT.